A single TCR beta chain is shown here with its context. Its antigen is undetermined. The data were obtained in a study of response to subunit inactivated influenza vaccine. General study results and limits: Authors suggested seasonal influenza vaccinations each recruit few new T cells.

Via MiXCR, TCRdb re-called the RT-PCR reads, giving one row per CDR3 protein. The table records over 800,000 distinct CDR3 sequences, 21% of them present only once. V was clipped by 3 bases and J by 4 bases, with 9 bases between them. CDR3 length: 13 amino acids. Germline V gene lookup returns CDR1 SGHRS and CDR2 YFSETQ. This sequence was found in a man in his fifties or sixties who received an inactivated influenza vaccine. Sequencing was performed on PBMCs from blood, taken around 5 days after vaccination. V gene TRBV5-1 combines with J gene TRBJ2-3, with D perhaps TRBD2 (6 bases). The CDR3 reads CASSWRGADTQYF. The CDR3 DNA follows: TGCGCCAGCAGCTGGAGGGGAGCAGATACGCAGTATTTT.